The rows below give T cell receptor beta chains drawn from one sample of a study of blood T cell repertoires in COVID-19. This table comes from immunoSEQ multiplex PCR, and its TCRdb copy is limited to in-frame clones, with some not included. The sample consists of under 200,000 clones, approximately 74% of them appearing once. The sample was peripheral blood. These receptors were obtained from a woman of 80 years or more with acute or convalescent COVID-19. The CDR3 runs from the conserved cysteine through the conserved F or W. The D gene is left open where the match is weak. Clone size is stated in some rows and not others, as once, few, many or a class when expanded.

J gene	V gene	clone size	D gene	CDR3 protein	CDR3 DNA
TRBJ2-1	TRBV27	.	.	CASSSPHRTASSYNEQFF	TGTGCCAGCAGTTCTCCCCACAGGACCGCGAGCTCCTACAATGAGCAGTTCTTC
TRBJ2-5	TRBV6-2/TRBV6-3	.	.	CASSREWETQYF	TGTGCCAGCAGTCGAGAATGGGAGACCCAGTACTTC
TRBJ2-2	TRBV9	once	TRBD2	CASSEGTSGPTGELFF	TGTGCCAGCAGCGAGGGGACTAGCGGCCCCACCGGGGAGCTGTTTTTT
TRBJ1-1	TRBV12-3/TRBV12-4	.	.	CASSFQVNTEAFF	TGTGCCAGCAGTTTTCAGGTGAACACTGAAGCTTTCTTT
TRBJ2-7	TRBV25-1	.	.	CASSRGAVTYEQYF	TGTGCCAGCAGTCGGGGGGCCGTCACCTACGAGCAGTACTTC
TRBJ2-2	TRBV7-2	.	TRBD1	CASSLDGRTGGFTGELFF	TGTGCCAGCAGCTTAGACGGGAGGACAGGGGGATTCACCGGGGAGCTGTTTTTT
TRBJ2-1	TRBV24-1	.	TRBD2	CATSELAGSNEQFF	TGTGCCACCAGTGAACTAGCGGGATCGAATGAGCAGTTCTTC
TRBJ2-2	TRBV3-1/TRBV3-2	.	.	CASSQTDMRIGELFF	TGTGCCAGCAGCCAAACGGACATGAGGATCGGGGAGCTGTTTTTT
TRBJ1-4	TRBV3-1/TRBV3-2	.	TRBD1	CASSSRTGNEKLFF	TGTGCCAGCAGCTCGCGGACAGGGAATGAAAAACTGTTTTTT
TRBJ2-2	TRBV9	.	.	CASSRQENTGELFF	TGTGCCAGCAGCCGCCAGGAGAACACCGGGGAGCTGTTTTTT
TRBJ2-1	TRBV4-1	.	TRBD1	CASSQVAGQGSFIRNEQFF	TGCGCCAGCAGCCAAGTTGCGGGACAGGGCTCGTTTATTCGTAATGAGCAGTTCTTC
TRBJ2-1	TRBV29-1	.	TRBD2	CSVHRTSGNNEQFF	TGCAGCGTCCACCGGACTAGCGGAAACAATGAGCAGTTCTTC
TRBJ2-3	TRBV4-1	.	.	CASSQATGLGIDTQYF	TGCGCCAGCAGCCAGGCTACAGGGTTGGGTATCGATACGCAGTATTTT
TRBJ1-5	TRBV19	.	.	CASSRSGWQPQHF	TGTGCCAGTAGTCGGTCCGGTTGGCAGCCCCAGCATTTT
TRBJ2-3	TRBV11-2	.	.	CASSNSLGETDTQYF	TGTGCCAGCAGCAATTCCTTGGGCGAGACAGATACGCAGTATTTT
TRBJ1-1	TRBV19	few	TRBD1	CASRPALDRPNTEAFF	TGTGCCAGTAGACCCGCCTTGGACAGGCCTAACACTGAAGCTTTCTTT
TRBJ2-3	TRBV6-6	.	.	CASSYGGSTTTDTQYF	TGTGCCAGCAGTTATGGCGGAAGCACGACCACAGATACGCAGTATTTT
TRBJ2-7	TRBV19	.	TRBD2	CASSPRGLAVTYEQYF	TGTGCCAGTAGTCCCCGAGGACTAGCTGTGACCTACGAGCAGTACTTC
TRBJ2-5	TRBV19	.	.	CASSTGLGIRIETQYF	TGTGCCAGTAGTACGGGATTGGGAATCCGTATAGAGACCCAGTACTTC
TRBJ2-1	TRBV28	.	TRBD2	CASSSSSGSPYNEQFF	TGTGCCAGCAGTTCCTCTAGCGGGAGTCCCTACAATGAGCAGTTCTTC
TRBJ2-7	TRBV2	.	.	CAKSRGLDEQYF	TGTGCCAAAAGCAGGGGATTGGACGAGCAGTACTTC
TRBJ2-5	TRBV18	.	.	CASSPLAGETQYF	TGTGCCAGCTCACCCCTCGCGGGAGAGACCCAGTACTTC
TRBJ2-1	TRBV9	.	.	CASSRGGSNEQFF	TGTGCCAGCAGCCGCGGCGGTTCCAATGAGCAGTTCTTC
TRBJ1-5	TRBV5-1	many	.	CASSLRSGSRGNQPQHF	TGCGCCAGCAGCTTGAGGTCCGGGAGTAGGGGCAATCAGCCCCAGCATTTT
TRBJ1-4	TRBV12-3/TRBV12-4	.	.	CASSFVQGEKLFF	TGTGCCAGCAGTTTTGTCCAGGGGGAAAAACTGTTTTTT
TRBJ2-2	TRBV19	.	.	CASRASSTGELFF	TGTGCCAGTAGGGCTAGTAGTACCGGGGAGCTGTTTTTT
TRBJ1-3	TRBV24-1	.	TRBD1	CATSESPGQGSAGNTIYF	TGTGCCACCAGTGAGTCCCCGGGACAGGGGAGTGCTGGAAACACCATATATTTT
TRBJ1-5	TRBV11-3	.	TRBD1	CASRTTGAGQPQHF	TGTGCCAGCAGGACTACAGGGGCAGGGCAGCCCCAGCATTTT
TRBJ1-2	TRBV4-2	.	.	CASSQDVGAGDYGYTF	TGTGCCAGCAGCCAAGATGTAGGCGCAGGGGACTATGGCTACACCTTC
TRBJ2-1	TRBV7-6	once	TRBD2	CASSSGTSGSYNEQFF	TGTGCCAGCAGCTCCGGGACTAGCGGGAGCTACAATGAGCAGTTCTTC
TRBJ2-2	TRBV28	.	.	CASSLAAPLLNTGELFF	TGTGCCAGCAGTTTGGCGGCACCTCTTTTGAACACCGGGGAGCTGTTTTTT
TRBJ1-1	TRBV19	.	TRBD1	CASSTYRGRGDTEAFF	TGTGCCAGTAGTACTTACAGGGGGCGGGGAGACACTGAAGCTTTCTTT
TRBJ2-2	TRBV6-6	few	.	CASSATLAPSELFF	TGTGCCAGCAGCGCCACTCTAGCGCCGTCGGAGCTGTTTTTT
TRBJ1-1	TRBV27	.	TRBD1	CASMSTGGGLKTEAFF	TGTGCCAGCATGTCAACAGGGGGGGGACTAAAGACTGAAGCTTTCTTT
TRBJ2-7	TRBV10-3	.	TRBD1	CAISGARTGPHEQYF	TGTGCCATCAGCGGAGCTCGGACAGGGCCCCACGAGCAGTACTTC
TRBJ2-3	TRBV27	few	TRBD2	CASSFGKAGAQADTQYF	TGTGCCAGCAGTTTTGGTAAAGCGGGAGCGCAGGCAGATACGCAGTATTTT
TRBJ1-2	TRBV30	few	.	CAWKKGVGYTF	TGTGCCTGGAAAAAGGGAGTCGGCTACACCTTC
TRBJ1-2	TRBV2	.	.	CASSVAGDYGYTF	TGTGCCAGCAGTGTCGCAGGGGACTATGGCTACACCTTC
TRBJ2-3	TRBV7-2	.	TRBD2	CASSLVAGSTDTQYF	TGTGCCAGCAGCTTAGTAGCGGGGAGCACAGATACGCAGTATTTT
TRBJ2-2	TRBV2	.	.	CASSVVGGGELFF	TGTGCCAGCAGTGTGGTAGGGGGCGGGGAGCTGTTTTTT
TRBJ2-2	TRBV21-1	.	.	CASSIHRDSHASNTGELFF	TGTGCCAGCAGCATCCACCGGGACAGCCATGCCTCGAACACCGGGGAGCTGTTTTTT
TRBJ1-1	TRBV11-2	few	TRBD1	CASSADRDTEAFF	TGTGCCAGCAGCGCGGACAGGGACACTGAAGCTTTCTTT
TRBJ2-7	TRBV11-2	.	.	CASSFPSYEQYF	TGTGCCAGCAGCTTCCCTTCCTACGAGCAGTACTTC
TRBJ2-1	TRBV10-3	.	.	CAISGQSHEQFF	TGTGCCATCAGTGGTCAGTCCCATGAGCAGTTCTTC
TRBJ2-1	TRBV10-1	.	TRBD1	CASRRDRDYNEQFF	TGCGCCAGCAGGAGGGACAGGGACTACAATGAGCAGTTCTTC